This T cell receptor beta chain emerged from a study of prognosis after radiotherapy for stage I lung cancer. About the research overall: Four to six patients had oligometastatic NSCLC after surgical resection of the primary tumor, and fourteen had newly diagnosed primary stage I lung tumors.

J lost 5 bases, V lost 0 bases, and 10 bases had no gene match. Germline V lookup: CDR1 DFQATT, CDR2 SNEGSKA (reference sequence). The length of the CDR3 is 16 residues. Multiplex PCR, run in two rounds, amplified TCR beta CDR3 from genomic DNA. With primers specific to each TRBV and TRBJ gene, the first-round PCR was performed. TCRdb analysed the multiplex PCR reads with MiXCR anew, one entry per CDR3 protein. The sample shows about 19,000 distinct CDR3 sequences, about three fifths of them seen only once. Peripheral blood, 6 to 7.5 milliliters per draw, was collected at each of two time points. This clonotype has ten or more counts.

The chain carries TRBV20-1 and TRBJ2-4, with 7 bases fitting TRBD2. The material was PBMCs, obtained before or after stereotactic body radiation therapy (not recorded which). This TCR was recovered from a donor aged 50 or older with non-small cell lung cancer. In nucleotides, the CDR3 is TGCAGTGCTAGAGATGGGGGAAGGCTAGCGGAAAACATTCAGTACTTC. It codes for CSARDGGRLAENIQYF.